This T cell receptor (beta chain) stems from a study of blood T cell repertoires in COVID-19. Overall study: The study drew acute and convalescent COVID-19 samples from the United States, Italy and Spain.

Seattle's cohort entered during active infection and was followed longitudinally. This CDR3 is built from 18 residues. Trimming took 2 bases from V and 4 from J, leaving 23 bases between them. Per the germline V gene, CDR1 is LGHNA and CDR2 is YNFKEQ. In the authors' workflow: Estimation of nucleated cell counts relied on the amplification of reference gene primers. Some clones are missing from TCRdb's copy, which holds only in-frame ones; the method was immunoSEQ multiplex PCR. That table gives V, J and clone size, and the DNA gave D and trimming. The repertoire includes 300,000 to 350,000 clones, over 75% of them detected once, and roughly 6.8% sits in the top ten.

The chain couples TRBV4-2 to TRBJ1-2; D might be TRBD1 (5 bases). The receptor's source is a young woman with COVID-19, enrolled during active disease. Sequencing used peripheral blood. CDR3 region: CASSQNSVAGWGLYGYTF. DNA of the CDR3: TGTGCCAGCAGCCAAAATTCCGTGGCAGGGTGGGGACTCTATGGCTACACCTTC.